One sample yielded the 7 T cell receptor beta chains listed below, sequenced in a study of blood T cells in healthy people across ages. Alongside a J-beta primer mix, a sample-barcoded 5' primer served in a second PCR lasting roughly 7 to 11 cycles. From the 5' RACE reads, TCRdb called clonotypes with MiXCR, one entry per CDR3 protein. The table lists approximately 810,000 distinct CDR3 sequences, 25% to 30% of them singletons. Input material: blood. Receptor source: an elderly woman in good health.

The CDR3 sequence is CASRTDGGYTF. CDR3 sequence (DNA): TGTGCCAGCAGGACCGATGGGGGCTACACCTTC. The rearrangement uses TRBV2 and TRBJ1-2; D remains ambiguous. Germline V gene sequence: CDR1 SNHLY, CDR2 FYNNEI. The V end lost 6 bases, the J end lost 8 bases, and 10 bases lay between the germline ends. CDR3 length: 11 residues.

Ten or more counts support this clonotype. This chain links TRBV15 with TRBJ2-7; 11 bases align to TRBD2. There are 15 residues in the CDR3. V shed 3 bases, J shed 5 bases, and the junction held 6 bases outside the gene matches. CDR1 and CDR2 (germline): LNHNV, YYDKDF (reference sequence). The CDR3 DNA sequence: TGTGCCACCAGCAGGAGGCCGACTAGCGGGGACGAGCAGTACTTC. As protein: CATSRRPTSGDEQYF.

This clonotype appeared a single time. It may be a read error: a sequence one base away is much more abundant. V and J are TRBV9 and TRBJ1-1; D might be TRBD1 (6 bases). CDR1 SGDLS and CDR2 YYNGEE come from the germline V gene. The CDR3 spans 15 residues. Trimming removed 4 bases at V and 0 bases at J, with 13 bases between. The CDR3 DNA sequence: TGTGCCAGCAGCCCAACACAGGGCGTGAACACTGAAGCTTTCTTT. It codes for CASSPTQGVNTEAFF.

This clonotype was counted ten times or more. The chain combines TRBV5-5 with TRBJ2-1; 11 bases line up with TRBD2. The junction had 2 bases not matched to a gene; V was cut back by 3 bases and J by 3 bases. Germline V lookup: CDR1 SGHKS, CDR2 YYEKEE (reference sequence). CDR3 length: 15 residues. The CDR3 protein is CASSYTSGGYNEQFF. The CDR3 DNA reads as TGTGCCAGCAGCTATACTAGCGGGGGCTACAATGAGCAGTTCTTC.

Ten or more counts support this clonotype. V gene TRBV5-1 combines with J gene TRBJ2-5; 10 bases align to TRBD1. This CDR3 has 14 residues. Trimming took 5 bases from V and 3 from J; bases not matched to a gene: 4. Germline CDR1 SGHRS, CDR2 YFSETQ. This CDR3 is CASRGTGVEETQYF. CDR3 in DNA: TGCGCCAGCAGGGGGACAGGGGTTGAAGAGACCCAGTACTTC.

This clonotype was seen ten or more times. The chain carries TRBV7-2 and TRBJ1-6; 9 bases are a match to TRBD1. The V gene's germline CDR1 is SGHTA and CDR2 FQGNSA. J gave up 8 bases and V 1 base, and 6 bases lay outside the gene matches. This CDR3 spans 16 amino acids. The CDR3 is CASSLVPTGGHSPLHF. The CDR3 DNA is TGTGCCAGCAGCTTAGTTCCGACAGGGGGTCATTCACCCCTCCACTTT.

This clonotype came up a few times. The chain carries TRBV30 and TRBJ1-2, with D maybe TRBD1 (5 bases). This CDR3 region has 13 residues. Germline lookup yields CDR1 GTSNPN and CDR2 SVGIG (reference sequence). V lost 3 bases, J lost 5 bases, and 13 bases lay in between. This chain's CDR3 is CAWRPGPLYGYTF. The CDR3, as DNA: TGTGCCTGGAGACCGGGGCCCCTTTATGGCTACACCTTC. The variable domain in full, with the rest retrieved from reference TRBV30 and TRBJ1-2, is SQTIHQWPATLVQPVGSPLSLECTVEGTSNPNLYWYRQAAGRGLQLLFYSVGIGQISSEVPQNLSASRPQDRQFILSSKKLLLSDSGFYLCAWRPGPLYGYTFGSGTRLTVV.